The 18 T cell receptor beta chains below come from one sample, sequenced in a study of blood T cells in healthy people across ages (dated by TCRdb to the mid-2010s). Libraries were made using 5' RACE. The reads were generated on an Illumina HiSeq 2500. A second PCR of 7 to 11 cycles was run with a J-beta primer mix and a sample-barcoded 5' primer. Using fastp trimming at Q25 and MiXCR clonotype assembly, TCRdb reanalyzed the public sequencing data and kept in-frame beta chains. CDR3 protein duplicates are merged, each entry listing the most common genes and DNA. The sample has fewer than 950,000 distinct CDR3 sequences on record, 30% to 45% of them singletons. Of the sample, approximately 12% falls within the top ten clones. The specimen was blood. The receptors were sampled from a man between 18 and 35 years old in good health.

This clonotype was counted a few times. The V call is TRBV4-3, the J call TRBJ2-3, with D possibly being TRBD1 (6 bases). The CDR3 covers 17 residues. The germline CDR1 and CDR2 sequences are LGHNA and YSLEER. The V gene lost 0 bases and the J gene lost 3 bases, with 16 bases spanning the gap. The DNA for the CDR3 is TGCGCCAGCAGCCAAGATGGGGGCAGGGGATCTACAGATACGCAGTATTTT. This codes for CASSQDGGRGSTDTQYF.

This clonotype has a count of ten or more. CDR3 region: CSASRTESSYEQYF. DNA for the CDR3: TGCAGCGCGTCCCGGACAGAGAGCTCCTACGAGCAGTACTTC. The rearrangement joins TRBV20-1 to TRBJ2-7; perhaps TRBD1 as D (6 bases). This CDR3 region has 14 residues. CDR1 is DFQATT, CDR2 SNEGSKA, per germline (reference sequence).

Here the CDR3 reads CASSHGGSVGDTQYF. CDR3 coding DNA: TGCGCCAGCAGCCACGGGGGATCAGTGGGAGATACGCAGTATTTT. J is TRBJ2-3 and V is TRBV4-3; D is perhaps TRBD2 (6 bases). From germline, CDR1 is LGHNA and CDR2 YSLEER. The V end lost 3 bases, the J end lost 5 bases, and 15 bases lay between the germline ends. This CDR3 contains 15 residues.

Comments on this clonotype: The junction and the germline gene differ at one end; a read error may be behind it. The chain combines TRBV7-9 with TRBJ2-1; no clear D. The CDR3 totals 11 residues. CDR1 is SEHNR, CDR2 FQNEAQ, per germline (reference sequence). The CDR3 is CASSFDKAPLF. The CDR3 coding sequence is TGTGCCAGCAGCTTCGACAAAGCCCCGTTATTC.

This clonotype is medium-sized within its sample. The chain links TRBV20-1 to TRBJ2-5; TRBD1 might be the D (5 bases). This CDR3 region has 13 residues. Germline V CDR1 and CDR2: DFQATT, SNEGSKA (reference sequence). The germline V and J ends were trimmed by 6 bases and 1 base, with 12 bases remaining between them. The CDR3 is CSALSGFQETQYF. The CDR3 DNA reads as TGCAGTGCGCTATCAGGGTTCCAAGAGACCCAGTACTTC.

The table lists this clonotype with a few counts. The rearrangement links TRBV20-1 to TRBJ2-3, with unresolved D. CDR1 and CDR2 (germline): DFQATT, SNEGSKA (reference sequence). V lost 0 bases to trimming and J lost 0 bases, with 7 bases between them. CDR3 length: 14 amino acids. CDR3 DNA: TGCAGTGCTAGAGACGGCCTTAGCACAGATACGCAGTATTTT. Translation: CSARDGLSTDTQYF.

This chain's CDR3 is CAWKDRWGETQYF. The CDR3 bases are TGTGCCTGGAAAGACAGGTGGGGAGAGACCCAGTACTTC. J is TRBJ2-5 and V is TRBV30; D might be TRBD1 (6 bases). Trimming stripped 4 bases from V and 4 bases from J, with 13 bases between. This CDR3 is 13 amino acids long. From germline, CDR1 is GTSNPN and CDR2 SVGIG (reference sequence).

This chain connects TRBV18 to TRBJ1-1; no reliable D call. Germline CDR1 is KGHSH and CDR2 is LQKENI. V dropped 3 bases and J dropped 0 bases, with 11 bases sitting between them. The CDR3 is 15 amino acids. The CDR3 spells CASSPPGSLNTEAFF. In nucleotides, the CDR3 is TGTGCCAGCTCACCTCCAGGCAGCTTGAACACTGAAGCTTTCTTT.

This chain uses TRBV7-3 with TRBJ1-2; 7 bases align to TRBD1. The CDR3 is 13 amino acids. Germline CDR1 and CDR2: SGHTA and FQGTGA. The trim removed 5 bases at V and 4 bases at J, leaving 4 bases unmatched. CDR3 in DNA: TGTGCCAGCAGCGACAGGGTTGGCTATGGCTACACCTTC. It encodes CASSDRVGYGYTF.

The chain joins TRBV7-9 to TRBJ2-1; TRBD2 aligns across 9 bases. V gave up 1 base and J gave up 8 bases; unmatched junction bases: 6. Germline CDR1 SEHNR, CDR2 FQNEAQ (reference sequence). This CDR3 has 15 amino acids. The chain's CDR3 is CASSLGPAGGDEQFF. The CDR3 region has the DNA TGTGCCAGCAGCTTAGGTCCGGCGGGGGGGGATGAGCAGTTCTTC.

The rearrangement links TRBV6-1 to TRBJ2-2; perhaps TRBD1 as D (6 bases). V shed 6 bases and J shed 5 bases, with 19 bases lying between them. Germline lookup yields CDR1 MNHNS and CDR2 SASEGT. The CDR3 spans 16 residues. DNA for the CDR3: TGTGCCAGCAGCCTTGGTGGGGCAGGGGAGACCGGGGAGCTGTTTTTT. It encodes CASSLGGAGETGELFF.

The chain carries TRBV4-1 and TRBJ1-2; 7 bases match TRBD1. In germline, CDR1 is MGHRA, CDR2 YSYEKL. This CDR3 is built from 17 residues. Trimming took 1 base from V and 4 from J; bases not matched to a gene: 12. This chain's CDR3 is CASSQGRGGILGYGYTF. Written as DNA, the CDR3 is TGCGCCAGCAGCCAAGGCAGGGGGGGGATACTGGGCTATGGCTACACCTTC.

The CDR3 DNA is TGTGCCAGCAGCCGAGGGGAGTTTAATGAGCAGTACTTC. Translating gives CASSRGEFNEQYF. The chain has TRBV6-2 or TRBV6-3 and TRBJ2-7, with D perhaps being TRBD1 or TRBD2 (5 bases each). The CDR3 runs 13 residues. Trimming shortened V by 6 bases and J by 7 bases, and 16 bases separated the two germline ends. CDR1 is MNHEY and CDR2 is SVGEGT in the germline V gene.

The chain joins TRBV12-3 or TRBV12-4 to TRBJ1-1, with TRBD1 identical over 7 bases. The CDR3 is 12 amino acids. The junction had 2 bases not matched to a gene; V was cut back by 6 bases and J by 4 bases. The CDR3, as DNA: TGTGCCAGCAGAGACAGGGCCACTGAAGCTTTCTTT. This sequence encodes CASRDRATEAFF.

The chain has TRBV7-2 and TRBJ2-5, with 7 nucleotides matching TRBD2. The J call may be in error: the DNA end matches TRBJ2-7 better. The CDR3 spans 14 residues. CDR1 and CDR2 (germline): SGHTA, FQGNSA. The CDR3: CASTPRRGAYEQYF. The DNA of the CDR3 is TGTGCCAGCACACCGCGTCGGGGGGCCTACGAGCAGTACTTC.

V and J are TRBV4-3 and TRBJ2-2; a possible D gene is TRBD2 (5 bases). Germline V lookup: CDR1 LGHNA, CDR2 YSLEER. The V end was cut by 3 bases, the J end by 1 base, with 15 bases between. The CDR3 totals 17 residues. In nucleotides, the CDR3 is TGCGCCAGCAGCCACCACACGGGGAGATTGAACACCGGGGAGCTGTTTTTT. Residues: CASSHHTGRLNTGELFF.

The J gene is TRBJ1-5, the V gene TRBV24-1; D not resolved. The CDR3 consists of 13 residues. In germline, CDR1 is KGHDR, CDR2 SFDVKD. V was trimmed by 5 bases and J by 6 bases, leaving 10 bases between them. The chain's CDR3 is CATSAAFSQPQHF. CDR3 sequence (DNA): TGTGCCACCAGTGCGGCCTTCAGTCAGCCCCAGCATTTT.

In regard to this clonotype: Given a much more abundant clone one base away, this may be a read error. This rearrangement joins TRBV7-8 to TRBJ2-3; D may correspond to TRBD1 or TRBD2 (5 bases each). The CDR3 is 15 amino acids. Germline CDR1 reads SGHVS; CDR2 reads FQNEAQ. CDR3 residues: CASSSPGGTTDAQYF. The CDR3 nucleotides are TGTGCCAGCAGCTCCCCTGGGGGTACCACAGATGCGCAGTATTTT.